This entry features one TCR beta chain sequence. The antigen is undetermined. This sample is drawn from a study of cytomegalovirus exposure and HLA in healthy donors. This CDR3 contains 15 residues. The trim removed 4 bases at V and 2 bases at J, leaving 5 bases unmatched. Germline loops: CDR1 SGHRS, CDR2 YFSETQ. Study-wide results and limits: V segments that were indistinguishable, TRBV6-2 and TRBV6-3 among them, were omitted from analysis. In a later analysis, at a false discovery rate of 0.05, approximately 15,000 TCR beta sequences matched HLA alleles.

It was with 60 Vbeta and 13 Jbeta primers that the PCR ran. Some clones are missing from TCRdb's copy, which holds only in-frame ones; the method was immunoSEQ multiplex PCR. The sample lists fewer than 200,000 clones; around 76% were seen once. Sequencing was done on a sample of PBMCs. This TCR was sampled from a female donor in good health and CMV-seronegative. The chain is built from TRBV5-1 and TRBJ2-2, with 7 bases lining up with TRBD2. In DNA form, the CDR3 reads TGCGCCAGCAGCCTGGGGAGGGAAAACACCGGGGAGCTGTTTTTT. Translation: CASSLGRENTGELFF.